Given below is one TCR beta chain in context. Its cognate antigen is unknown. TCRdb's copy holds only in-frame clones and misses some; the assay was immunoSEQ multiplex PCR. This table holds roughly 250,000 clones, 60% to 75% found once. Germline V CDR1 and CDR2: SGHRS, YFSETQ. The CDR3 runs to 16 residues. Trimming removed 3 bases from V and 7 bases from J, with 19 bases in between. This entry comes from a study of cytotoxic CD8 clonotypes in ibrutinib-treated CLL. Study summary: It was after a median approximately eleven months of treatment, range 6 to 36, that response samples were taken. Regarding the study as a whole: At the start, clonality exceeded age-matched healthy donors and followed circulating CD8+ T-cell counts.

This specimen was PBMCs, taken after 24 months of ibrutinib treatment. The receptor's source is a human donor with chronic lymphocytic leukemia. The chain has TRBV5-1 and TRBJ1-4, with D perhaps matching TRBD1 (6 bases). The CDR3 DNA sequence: TGCGCCAGCAGCTACGGACCCCAGGGGTCGGTTGAAAAACTGTTTTTT. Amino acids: CASSYGPQGSVEKLFF.